These 19 T cell receptor beta chains were sequenced from one sample in a study of T cells after posttransplantation cyclophosphamide. Cells defined as naive were viable CD3+CD4+ or CD3+CD8+ and CCR7+CD45RA+CD45RO-CD95-CD27+CD28+. Assay: immunoSEQ multiplex PCR; the TCRdb copy retains only in-frame clones and omits some. The sample shows around 31,000 clones, around nine tenths of them seen only once. Sample: naive CD4+ T cells sorted from blood. All receptors come from a man aged 30 to 39 in good health and a related stem cell transplant donor.

The chain is built from TRBV5-1 and TRBJ2-7; 7 nucleotides line up with TRBD1. There are 13 residues in the CDR3. Trimming removed 3 bases from V and 7 bases from J; junction bases left unmatched: 7. Germline-derived CDR1 and CDR2 are SGHRS and YFSETQ. CDR3 nucleotide sequence: TGCGCCAGCAGCTCGGGACAGTCGGTAGAGCAGTACTTC. Its translation: CASSSGQSVEQYF.

This chain connects TRBV5-1 to TRBJ2-1, with D perhaps matching TRBD1 (6 bases). CDR1 and CDR2 from the germline V gene are SGHRS and YFSETQ. Trimming removed 2 bases from V and 2 bases from J, with 8 bases in between. There are 14 residues in the CDR3. The CDR3 protein is CASSLKGAYNEQFF. CDR3 nucleotide sequence: TGCGCCAGCAGCTTAAAGGGGGCCTACAATGAGCAGTTCTTC.

The chain combines TRBV19 with TRBJ1-2; 10 bases are shared with TRBD1. CDR1 and CDR2 (germline): LNHDA, SQIVND (reference sequence). The CDR3 spans 15 residues. V shed 9 bases, J shed 1 base, and the junction held 8 bases outside the gene matches. In nucleotides, the CDR3 is TGTGCCAGCCGGCCGGGACAGGGGATTAACTATGGCTACACCTTC. The encoded protein is CASRPGQGINYGYTF.

The rearrangement links TRBV2 to TRBJ2-6; a weak D match, TRBD1 (5 bases). Germline V gene data show CDR1 as SNHLY and CDR2 as FYNNEI. This CDR3 spans 15 amino acids. Trimming left V 7 bases short and J 0 bases short, with 10 bases between. The CDR3, as DNA: TGTGCCAGCACTCAAGACAGCTCTGGGGCCAACGTCCTGACTTTC. This translates into CASTQDSSGANVLTF.

The chain has TRBV9 and TRBJ1-4, with 9 bases that match TRBD1. Germline-derived CDR1 and CDR2 are SGDLS and YYNGEE. CDR3 length: 14 amino acids. The V segment lost 4 bases and the J segment 5 bases; nucleotides outside the gene matches: 3. The CDR3 here is CASSRGTGNEKLFF. For the CDR3, the DNA is TGTGCCAGCAGCCGCGGGACAGGGAATGAAAAACTGTTTTTT.

The V and J genes are TRBV11-2 and TRBJ2-2, with 7 bases matching TRBD1. The CDR3 runs to 15 residues. J gave up 0 bases and V 8 bases, and 6 bases lay outside the gene matches. Germline-derived CDR1 and CDR2 are SGHAT and FQNNGV. The CDR3: CASGYGTANTGELFF. The CDR3 DNA reads TGTGCCAGCGGGTATGGGACAGCGAACACCGGGGAGCTGTTTTTT.

This clone was observed once. This chain connects TRBV5-4 to TRBJ2-1, with D perhaps TRBD2 (6 bases). The CDR3 is 14 amino acids. V was pared by 7 bases and J by 4 bases, with 15 bases between. CDR1 SGHNT and CDR2 YYREEE come from the germline V gene (reference sequence). The CDR3 loop reads CASQGHAGYNEQFF. The DNA for the CDR3 is TGTGCCAGCCAAGGGCACGCGGGGTACAATGAGCAGTTCTTC.

This clone is a singleton in its sample. The chain uses TRBV19 and TRBJ1-4, with TRBD1 matching over 9 bases. V trimming: 6 bases; J trimming: 3 bases; junction bases outside the gene matches: 2. CDR1 and CDR2 (germline): LNHDA, SQIVND (reference sequence). This CDR3 comprises 14 residues. CDR3 protein: CASRTGGPNEKLFF. CDR3 DNA sequence: TGTGCCAGTAGGACAGGGGGGCCTAATGAAAAACTGTTTTTT. The variable domain in full, completed from reference TRBV19 and TRBJ1-4, reads DGGITQSPKYLFRKEGQNVTLSCEQNLNHDAMYWYRQDPGQGLRLIYYSQIVNDFQKGDIAEGYSVSREKKESFPLTVTSAQKNPTAFYLCASRTGGPNEKLFFGSGTQLSVL.

The chain employs TRBV9 and TRBJ1-2, with D possibly being TRBD1 (6 bases). V lost 3 bases, J lost 7 bases, and 22 bases lay in between. The germline gives CDR1 SGDLS, CDR2 YYNGEE. The CDR3 consists of 16 residues. CDR3 sequence reads: CASSAGTGQFKGGYTF. CDR3 DNA sequence: TGTGCCAGCAGCGCCGGGACGGGACAATTCAAGGGTGGCTACACCTTC.

This clone was observed once. This chain links TRBV6-1 with TRBJ2-3, with 7 positions matching TRBD1. Unmatched junction bases numbered 11, after V lost 11 bases and J lost 3 bases. The CDR3 is 14 amino acids. The germline V gene encodes CDR1 MNHNS and CDR2 SASEGT. This CDR3 reads CAGSTGIGTDTQYF. In DNA, the CDR3 is TGTGCCGGATCGACAGGGATTGGTACAGATACGCAGTATTTT.

V is TRBV28 and J is TRBJ1-5; D might be TRBD1 (6 bases). This CDR3 is built from 11 residues. Trimming shortened V by 8 bases and J by 9 bases, and 11 bases separated the two germline ends. Germline-derived CDR1 and CDR2 are MDHEN and SYDVKM. The CDR3 sequence is CASGGLWPQHF. In DNA, the CDR3 is TGTGCCAGCGGGGGCTTATGGCCCCAGCATTTT.

This clone was seen once. The CDR3 region is CASTKETVATNEKLFF. The CDR3 DNA reads as TGTGCCAGTACTAAGGAGACCGTTGCAACTAATGAAAAACTGTTTTTT. This chain joins TRBV19 and TRBJ1-4; D is ambiguous. This CDR3 is built from 16 residues. Germline CDR1 is LNHDA and CDR2 is SQIVND (reference sequence). Trimming shortened V by 7 bases and J by 0 bases, and 15 bases separated the two germline ends.

V and J are TRBV7-2 and TRBJ1-5; 9 nucleotides match TRBD1. The V segment lost 2 bases and the J segment 3 bases; nucleotides outside the gene matches: 2. Germline loops: CDR1 SGHTA, CDR2 FQGNSA. The CDR3 spans 15 residues. This CDR3 is CASSLRQGDNQPQHF. The DNA for the CDR3 is TGTGCCAGCAGCTTAAGACAGGGGGACAATCAGCCCCAGCATTTT.

This clone showed up just once. CDR3 nucleotide sequence: TGTGCCAGCAGCTTGGGAGATTCCGGCAATCAGCCCCAGCATTTT. Its protein is CASSLGDSGNQPQHF. The chain couples TRBV7-2 to TRBJ1-5; D unresolved. Trimming removed 3 bases from V and 2 bases from J, with 11 bases in between. From germline, CDR1 is SGHTA and CDR2 FQGNSA. The CDR3 has 15 amino acids.

CDR3 DNA: TGTGCCAGCACCGGGATCCCGGGAACTGAAGCTTTCTTT. Its translation: CASTGIPGTEAFF. This rearrangement joins TRBV6-1 to TRBJ1-1; D not resolved. Germline assignment: CDR1 MNHNS and CDR2 SASEGT. The length of the CDR3 is 13 residues. V was cut by 7 bases and J by 5 bases, with 14 bases left in between.

The chain couples TRBV7-9 to TRBJ2-3, with 12 bases matching TRBD1. The CDR3 spans 19 residues. V gave up 1 base and J gave up 0 bases; unmatched junction bases: 8. Germline V gives CDR1 SEHNR, CDR2 FQNEAQ (reference sequence). The CDR3 loop is CASSLVWTGTGGSTDTQYF. The CDR3 bases are TGTGCCAGCAGCTTAGTATGGACTGGGACAGGGGGCAGCACAGATACGCAGTATTTT.

The rearrangement links TRBV4-3 to TRBJ1-2, with D unclear. CDR1 is LGHNA, CDR2 YSLEER, per germline. This CDR3 has 16 residues. The germline V and J ends were trimmed by 0 bases and 5 bases, with 16 bases remaining between them. This CDR3 is CASSQDFGDVGYGYTF. CDR3 coding DNA: TGCGCCAGCAGCCAAGATTTTGGAGATGTCGGATATGGCTACACCTTC.

V usage is TRBV6-4 and J usage is TRBJ1-2; possibly TRBD1 for D (6 bases). The germline V gene encodes CDR1 MRHNA and CDR2 SNTAGT. The CDR3 length is 14 residues. Trimming took 6 bases from V and 4 from J, leaving 15 bases between them. The CDR3 here is CASSSPDRFYGYTF. CDR3 in DNA: TGTGCCAGCAGCTCACCCGACAGGTTCTATGGCTACACCTTC.

V usage is TRBV29-1 and J usage is TRBJ2-3; the match to TRBD1 covers 7 bases. Trimming cost V 4 bases and J 4 bases; bases outside gene matches: 5. Looked up from germline, CDR1 is SQVTM and CDR2 is ANQGSEA. The CDR3 contains 13 residues. The CDR3 loop reads CSVGNRGADTQYF. Here the CDR3 DNA reads TGCAGCGTTGGTAACAGGGGAGCAGATACGCAGTATTTT.